The clone carrying this T cell receptor (beta chain) was recorded only once. No antigen is known for it. This CDR3 is built from 13 residues. Germline CDR1 and CDR2: MNHNS and SASEGT. The V gene lost 0 bases and the J gene lost 5 bases, with 5 bases spanning the gap. This sample was taken from a study of identifying expanded T cells in peripheral blood. Study outcomes and limitations: Roughly 2-week clone count variance significantly increased as total template count grew. Differentially abundant clones: roughly 1.2 between replicates, approximately 15 at about 13 days, 19 to 20 at four.

Collection occurred without any documented infections or immune events in donors. Assay: immunoSEQ multiplex PCR; the TCRdb copy retains only in-frame clones and omits some. The sample contains 85,000 to 120,000 clones, around 88% of which appear only once. This receptor was identified in a person aged 18 to 70 in good health. Sequencing was done on a sample of blood. V usage is TRBV6-1 and J usage is TRBJ1-5; D remains ambiguous. CDR3 DNA sequence: TGTGCCAGCAGTGAAGCGCTATATCAGCCCCAGCATTTT. Its translation: CASSEALYQPQHF.